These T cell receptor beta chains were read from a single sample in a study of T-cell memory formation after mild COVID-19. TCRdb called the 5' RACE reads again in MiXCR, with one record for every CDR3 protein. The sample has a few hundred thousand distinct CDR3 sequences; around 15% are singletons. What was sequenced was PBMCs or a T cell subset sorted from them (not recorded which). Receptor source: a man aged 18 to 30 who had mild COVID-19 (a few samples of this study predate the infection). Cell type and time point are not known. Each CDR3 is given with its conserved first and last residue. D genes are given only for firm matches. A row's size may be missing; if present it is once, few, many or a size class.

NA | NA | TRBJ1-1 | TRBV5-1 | CASSYRQDRTEAFF | TGCGCCAGCAGTTACAGACAGGACCGCACTGAAGCTTTCTTT
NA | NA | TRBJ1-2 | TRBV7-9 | CASSLALGRGYTF | TGTGCCAGCAGCTTAGCGCTTGGCAGAGGCTACACCTTC
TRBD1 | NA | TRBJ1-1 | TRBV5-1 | CASSLKRTGFRMNTEAFF | TGCGCCAGCAGCTTAAAGCGGACAGGGTTTCGAATGAACACTGAAGCTTTCTTT
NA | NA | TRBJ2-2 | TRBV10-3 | CATTTGTGELFF | TGTGCCACGACAACGGGTACCGGGGAGCTGTTTTTT
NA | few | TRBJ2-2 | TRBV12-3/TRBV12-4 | CASSPRPARNTGELFF | TGTGCCAGCAGTCCGAGGCCGGCGAGGAACACCGGGGAGCTGTTTTTT
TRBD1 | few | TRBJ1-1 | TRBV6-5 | CASKTGATEAFF | TGTGCCAGCAAGACAGGGGCAACTGAAGCTTTCTTT
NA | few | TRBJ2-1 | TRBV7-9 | CASSVQETGEQFF | TGTGCCAGCAGCGTCCAAGAAACGGGTGAGCAGTTCTTC
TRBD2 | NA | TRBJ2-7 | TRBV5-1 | CASSLAGGLSGQYF | TGCGCCAGCAGCTTAGCGGGGGGGCTCTCCGGGCAGTACTTC
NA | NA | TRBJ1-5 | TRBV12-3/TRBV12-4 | CASSLMDSNQPQHF | TGTGCCAGCAGCCTTATGGACAGTAATCAGCCCCAGCATTTT
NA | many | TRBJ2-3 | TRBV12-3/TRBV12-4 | CASSLRVADTQYF | TGTGCCAGCAGTTTACGGGTGGCAGATACGCAGTATTTT
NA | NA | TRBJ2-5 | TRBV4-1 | CASSQFPSRGGETQYF | TGCGCCAGCAGCCAATTCCCGAGCAGGGGTGGAGAGACCCAGTACTTC
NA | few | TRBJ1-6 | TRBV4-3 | CASSQALARVNSPLHF | TGCGCCAGCAGCCAAGCCTTGGCCAGGGTTAATTCACCCCTCCACTTT
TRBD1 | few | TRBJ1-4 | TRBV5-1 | CASIRHQGQGAPSNEKLFF | TGCGCCAGCATACGGCACCAAGGACAGGGGGCGCCGAGTAATGAAAAACTGTTTTTT
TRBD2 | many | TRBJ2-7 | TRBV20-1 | CSARDRGGGYEQYF | TGCAGTGCTAGAGATCGTGGGGGGGGCTACGAGCAGTACTTC
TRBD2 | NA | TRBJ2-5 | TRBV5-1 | CASSHPRLRGEETQYF | TGCGCCAGCAGCCACCCTAGACTCCGGGGGGAGGAGACCCAGTACTTC
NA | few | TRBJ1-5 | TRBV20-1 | CSARDRRTGNQPQHF | TGCAGTGCTAGAGATCGCCGGACAGGCAATCAGCCCCAGCATTTT
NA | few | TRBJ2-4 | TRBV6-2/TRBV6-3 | CASSYDTPISKNIQYF | TGTGCCAGCAGTTATGACACGCCAATTTCCAAAAACATTCAGTACTTC
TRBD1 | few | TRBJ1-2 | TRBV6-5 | CASVRAGGLSNYGYTF | TGTGCCTCCGTCAGGGCAGGGGGACTATCAAACTATGGCTACACCTTC
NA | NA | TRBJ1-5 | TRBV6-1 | CASSEAGNQPQHF | TGTGCCAGCAGTGAAGCGGGGAATCAGCCCCAGCATTTT
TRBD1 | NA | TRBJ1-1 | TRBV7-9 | CASSLSGQGNTEAFF | TGTGCCAGCAGCTTATCCGGACAGGGGAACACTGAAGCTTTCTTT
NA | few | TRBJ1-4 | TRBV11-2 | CASSLDLLRGSNEKLFF | TGTGCCAGCAGCTTAGATCTCCTGAGGGGGTCTAATGAAAAACTGTTTTTT
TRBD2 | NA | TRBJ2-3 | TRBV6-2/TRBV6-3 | CASSKQPQLAGETDTQYF | TGTGCCAGCAGTAAACAACCCCAACTAGCGGGGGAGACAGATACGCAGTATTTT
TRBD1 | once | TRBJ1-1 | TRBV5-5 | CASRSQGINTEAFF | TGTGCCAGCAGGTCACAGGGGATAAACACTGAAGCTTTCTTT
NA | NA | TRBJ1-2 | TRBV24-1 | CATSGRGAWGYTF | TGTGCCACCAGTGGCAGGGGCGCGTGGGGCTACACCTTC